The source of this T cell receptor (beta chain) is a study of T cell responses to AZD1222 COVID-19 vaccine. Study in general: Pooling of second doses given at about 4 or about 12 weeks was done.

General study results and limits: White British donors predominated, females outnumbered males, and clonal diversity was possibly underestimated. Researchers took repertoire samples only after the peak T cell response had come.

Worth noting for this clone: Antigen unknown.

Germline CDR1 is LNHDA and CDR2 is SQIVND (reference sequence). With 4 bases removed from V and 2 bases from J, the gap between germline ends came to 0 bases. The CDR3 sequence is 11 residues long. The protocol was immunoSEQ multiplex PCR, while the TCRdb copy is restricted to in-frame clones and leaves out a portion. The table has fewer than 120,000 clones, around 90% seen once. The chain has TRBV19 and TRBJ1-3; no clear D gene. Sequenced material: peripheral blood, taken on day 0 of AZD1222 vaccination. The clonotype comes from an adult in good health. Written as DNA, the CDR3 is TGTGCCAGTAGTACTGGAAACACCATATATTTT. Translation: CASSTGNTIYF.